A single sample gave rise to the 18 T cell receptor beta chains below, sequenced in a study of cytomegalovirus exposure and HLA in healthy donors. Primers: 60 Vbeta forward and 13 Jbeta reverse. Clones were read by immunoSEQ multiplex PCR, and TCRdb kept only the in-frame ones, dropping some. The sample contains 85,000 to 100,000 clones, 50% to 80% of which appear only once. The sample consisted of PBMCs. The receptors come from a man in his sixties in good health and CMV-seronegative.

The V gene is TRBV5-3, the J gene TRBJ2-1, with TRBD1 as a possible D gene (6 bases). TRBV5-3 is an open reading frame, and its role is uncertain. Trimming took 4 bases from V and 2 from J, leaving 16 bases between them. The CDR3 totals 16 residues. The CDR3 spells CARSPNRDIAYNEQFF. CDR3 DNA sequence: TGTGCCAGAAGCCCCAACCGGGACATCGCCTACAATGAGCAGTTCTTC.

With respect to this clone: The germline gene is not matched at one end of the junction; a read error may be the cause. The rearrangement links TRBV7-9 to TRBJ2-3; 11 bases match TRBD1. CDR3 size: 17 residues. CDR1 is SEHNR and CDR2 is FQNEAQ in the germline V gene (reference sequence). The CDR3 protein is CSSSLARGTGGTDTQYF. Written as DNA, the CDR3 is TGTTCCAGCAGCTTAGCACGCGGGACAGGGGGAACAGATACGCAGTATTTT.

The chain employs TRBV7-9 and TRBJ1-1, with D tentatively TRBD1 (5 bases). V lost 1 base, J lost 6 bases, and 9 bases lay in between. CDR3 length equals 13 residues. The germline gives CDR1 SEHNR, CDR2 FQNEAQ (reference sequence). For the CDR3, the DNA is TGTGCCAGCAGCTTAGGGGACTGGGCTGAAGCTTTCTTT. Its translation: CASSLGDWAEAFF.

This clone has a single count. The J gene is TRBJ2-3, the V gene TRBV6-5, with 8 bases matching TRBD2. V dropped 5 bases and J dropped 6; count of bases not matched to a gene: 10. CDR3 length: 15 amino acids. Germline loops: CDR1 MNHEY, CDR2 SVGAGI. CDR3 protein: CASSRAGVPGDTQYF. CDR3 bases: TGTGCCAGCAGTCGAGCGGGGGTGCCTGGTGATACGCAGTATTTT.

This clone was found once. V and J are TRBV6-4 and TRBJ2-2, with a possible D match to TRBD1 (6 bases). Germline V CDR1 and CDR2: MRHNA, SNTAGT. Trimming cost V 7 bases and J 6 bases, with 18 bases left between them. There are 15 residues in the CDR3. The CDR3 here is CASKPQGTLPGELFF. For the CDR3, the DNA is TGTGCCAGCAAACCCCAGGGGACCCTGCCCGGGGAGCTGTTTTTT.

In nucleotides, the CDR3 is TGTGCCAGCAGTGGACTATCGCACACCGGGGAGCTGTTTTTT. Translating gives CASSGLSHTGELFF. The chain has TRBV6-5 and TRBJ2-2, with a weak D call TRBD2 (6 bases). Germline V gene data show CDR1 as MNHEY and CDR2 as SVGAGI. This CDR3 has 14 residues. The ends were cut back, 5 bases at V and 3 bases at J, with 10 bases in the middle.

Worth noting for this clone: Other DNA sequences in the same sample also yield this CDR3. Written as DNA, the CDR3 is TGTGCCAGCAGCTTACGACAGGTTAATGAAAAACTGTTTTTT. Translating it yields CASSLRQVNEKLFF. V is TRBV7-9 and J is TRBJ1-4; maybe TRBD1 (6 bases). Between the trimmed V and J ends, which lost 2 bases and 4 bases, there was a span of 8 bases. CDR3 length: 14 residues. Germline V gives CDR1 SEHNR, CDR2 FQNEAQ (reference sequence). The full variable domain, its missing parts supplied by reference TRBV7-9 and TRBJ1-4, is DTGVSQNPRHKITKRGQNVTFRCDPISEHNRLYWYRQTLGQGPEFLTYFQNEAQLEKSRLLSDRFSAERPKGSFSTLEIQRTEQGDSAMYLCASSLRQVNEKLFFGSGTQLSVL.

This rearrangement joins TRBV6-5 to TRBJ1-1, with 7 bases matching TRBD1. V shed 2 bases, J shed 5 bases, and the junction held 8 bases outside the gene matches. The CDR3 covers 15 residues. From germline, CDR1 is MNHEY and CDR2 SVGAGI. CDR3 nucleotide sequence: TGTGCCAGCAGTTACCGGGGGACAGTGGGGACTGAAGCTTTCTTT. Translated, it gives CASSYRGTVGTEAFF.

The gene calls are TRBV19 and TRBJ2-5; 12 bases line up with TRBD2. Germline CDR1 is LNHDA and CDR2 is SQIVND (reference sequence). CDR3 length: 18 amino acids. With 6 bases clipped from V and 4 bases from J, the junction kept 15 bases outside the gene matches. CDR3 sequence (DNA): TGTGCCAGTAGCGGACCTGGACTAGCGGGAAGGCCTGGAGAGACCCAGTACTTC. This gives the protein CASSGPGLAGRPGETQYF.

This clone appeared a single time. Written as DNA, the CDR3 is TGCGCCAGCAGCTTGATAGGGGCAGGAGAGACCCAGTACTTC. It yields the protein CASSLIGAGETQYF. This chain links TRBV5-1 with TRBJ2-5; D might be TRBD1 (5 bases). V lost 1 base to trimming and J lost 4 bases, with 11 bases between them. This CDR3 spans 14 amino acids. Per germline, CDR1 SGHRS and CDR2 YFSETQ.

The chain couples TRBV21-1 to TRBJ2-1; the table assigns TRBD2, which was not confirmed against the DNA. TRBV21-1 counts as a pseudogene. CDR3 size: 17 residues. Here the CDR3 reads CASSKVGIGRGDNEQFF. CDR3 DNA sequence: TGTGCCAGCAGCAAAGTTGGGATCGGGAGAGGGGACAATGAGCAGTTCTTC.

The rearrangement joins TRBV5-1 to TRBJ2-3, with a possible D match to TRBD2 (5 bases). Looked up from germline, CDR1 is SGHRS and CDR2 is YFSETQ. Trimming removed 5 bases from V and 3 bases from J, with 16 bases in between. The CDR3 runs 15 residues. The CDR3 loop reads CASRSEGWATDTQYF. DNA of the CDR3: TGCGCCAGCAGAAGCGAGGGTTGGGCAACAGATACGCAGTATTTT.

This rearrangement joins TRBV12-5 to TRBJ1-1; possibly TRBD1 for D (5 bases). The CDR3 runs to 19 residues. The germline gives CDR1 LGHNT, CDR2 FRNRAP. The V gene lost 3 bases and the J gene lost 1 base, with 24 bases spanning the gap. The CDR3 protein is CASGFRLQGTQARNTEAFF. The CDR3 DNA reads as TGTGCTAGTGGTTTCCGCCTTCAGGGAACCCAAGCCCGGAACACTGAAGCTTTCTTT.

The chain employs TRBV23-1 and TRBJ2-3; 8 bases match TRBD1. TRBV23-1 is identified as an open reading frame with a role that is uncertain. J was trimmed by 6 bases and V by 4 bases; bases with no gene match: 9. The length of the CDR3 is 15 residues. The chain's CDR3 is CASSRGQGAIDTQYF. As DNA, the CDR3 is TGCGCCAGCAGTCGTGGGCAGGGGGCAATCGATACGCAGTATTTT.

This sequence joins TRBV6-4 and TRBJ2-3; D might be TRBD2 (5 bases). The CDR3 covers 13 residues. Germline CDR1 reads MRHNA; CDR2 reads SNTAGT. V lost 6 bases and J lost 4, with 11 bases in between. The CDR3 bases are TGTGCCAGCAGCGCCGAACTAGCAGATACGCAGTATTTT. Protein product: CASSAELADTQYF.

The chain uses TRBV6-1 and TRBJ2-2; 8 positions match TRBD1. The V and J ends lost 7 bases and 7 bases, in that order; junction bases with no gene match: 11. Germline values: CDR1 MNHNS, CDR2 SASEGT. This CDR3 comprises 15 residues. CDR3: CASTILSTGDGELFF. The DNA of the CDR3 is TGTGCCAGCACCATATTATCGACAGGGGACGGGGAGCTGTTTTTT.

The chain has TRBV6-5 and TRBJ1-2, with TRBD1 as a possible D gene (5 bases). The CDR3 has 13 amino acids. Trimming took 5 bases from V and 1 from J, leaving 8 bases between them. Germline loops: CDR1 MNHEY, CDR2 SVGAGI. The CDR3 spells CASSKTVNYGYTF. The DNA for the CDR3 is TGTGCCAGCAGTAAGACAGTTAACTATGGCTACACCTTC.

The chain uses TRBV5-6 and TRBJ2-1; D possibly corresponds to TRBD2 (6 bases). V shed 2 bases and J shed 0 bases, with 9 bases lying between them. CDR1 and CDR2 from the germline V gene are SGHDT and YYEEEE. The CDR3 is made up of 15 amino acids. CDR3 residues: CASSFRGSSYNEQFF. CDR3 nucleotide sequence: TGTGCCAGCAGCTTTCGGGGGAGCTCCTACAATGAGCAGTTCTTC.